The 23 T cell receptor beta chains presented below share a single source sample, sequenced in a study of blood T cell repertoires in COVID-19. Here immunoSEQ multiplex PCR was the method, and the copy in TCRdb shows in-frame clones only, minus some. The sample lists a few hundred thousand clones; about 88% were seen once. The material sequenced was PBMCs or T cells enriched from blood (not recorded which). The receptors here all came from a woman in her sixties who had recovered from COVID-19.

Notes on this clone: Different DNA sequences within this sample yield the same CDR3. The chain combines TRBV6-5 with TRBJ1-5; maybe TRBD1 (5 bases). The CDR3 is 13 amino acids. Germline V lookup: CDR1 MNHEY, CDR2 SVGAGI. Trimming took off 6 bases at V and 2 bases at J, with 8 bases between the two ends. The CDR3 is CASRGQGNQPQHF. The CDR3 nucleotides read TGTGCCAGCAGGGGGCAAGGCAATCAGCCCCAGCATTTT.

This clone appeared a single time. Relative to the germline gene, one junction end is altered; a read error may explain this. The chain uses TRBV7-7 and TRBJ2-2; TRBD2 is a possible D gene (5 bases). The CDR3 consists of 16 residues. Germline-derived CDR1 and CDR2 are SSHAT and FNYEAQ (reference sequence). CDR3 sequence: CASSSRRGNNTGELFF. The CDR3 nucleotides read TGTGCTAGCAGCTCAAGGAGAGGGAATAACACCGGGGAGCTGTTTTTT.

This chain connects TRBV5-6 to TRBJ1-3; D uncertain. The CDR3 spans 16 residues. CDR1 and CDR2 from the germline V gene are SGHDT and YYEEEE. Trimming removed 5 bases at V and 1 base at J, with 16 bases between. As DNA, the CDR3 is TGTGCCAGCAGTTTCGGGATAGGCCTGTCTGGAAACACCATATATTTT. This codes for CASSFGIGLSGNTIYF.

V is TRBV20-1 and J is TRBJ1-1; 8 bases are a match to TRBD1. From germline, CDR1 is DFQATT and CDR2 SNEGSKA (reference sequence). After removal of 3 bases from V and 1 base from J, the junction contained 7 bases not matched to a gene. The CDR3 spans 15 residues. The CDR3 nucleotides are TGCAGTGCTAGTCTGGTCCAGGGGGCGAACACTGAAGCTTTCTTT. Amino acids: CSASLVQGANTEAFF.

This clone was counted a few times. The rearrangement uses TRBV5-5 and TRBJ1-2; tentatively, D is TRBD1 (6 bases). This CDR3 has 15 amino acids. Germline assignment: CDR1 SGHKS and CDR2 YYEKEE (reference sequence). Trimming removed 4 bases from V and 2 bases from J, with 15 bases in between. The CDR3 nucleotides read TGTGCCAGCAGCCTGGACAGTTATGTCAACTATGGCTACACCTTC. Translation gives CASSLDSYVNYGYTF. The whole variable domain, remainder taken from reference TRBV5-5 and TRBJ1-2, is DAGVTQSPTHLIKTRGQQVTLRCSPISGHKSVSWYQQVLGQGPQFIFQYYEKEERGRGNFPDRFSARQFPNYSSELNVNALLLGDSALYLCASSLDSYVNYGYTFGSGTRLTVV.

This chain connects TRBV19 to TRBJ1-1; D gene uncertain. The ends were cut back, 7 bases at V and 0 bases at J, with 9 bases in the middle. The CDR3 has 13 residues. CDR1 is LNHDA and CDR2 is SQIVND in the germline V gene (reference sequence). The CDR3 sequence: CASKISVNTEAFF. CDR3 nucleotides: TGTGCCAGTAAGATTTCAGTGAACACTGAAGCTTTCTTT.

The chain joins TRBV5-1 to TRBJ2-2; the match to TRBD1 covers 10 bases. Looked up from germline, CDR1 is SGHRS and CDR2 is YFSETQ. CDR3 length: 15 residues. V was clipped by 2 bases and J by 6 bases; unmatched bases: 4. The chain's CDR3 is CASSFRGQGAGELFF. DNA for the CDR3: TGCGCCAGCAGCTTTAGAGGACAGGGGGCCGGGGAGCTGTTTTTT.

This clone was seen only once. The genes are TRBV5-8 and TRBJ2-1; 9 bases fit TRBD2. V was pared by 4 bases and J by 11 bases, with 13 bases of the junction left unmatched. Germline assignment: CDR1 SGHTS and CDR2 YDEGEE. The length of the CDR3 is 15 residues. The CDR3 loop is CASSPMAGLASKQFF. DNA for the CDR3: TGTGCCAGCAGCCCTATGGCGGGACTAGCTTCTAAGCAGTTCTTC.

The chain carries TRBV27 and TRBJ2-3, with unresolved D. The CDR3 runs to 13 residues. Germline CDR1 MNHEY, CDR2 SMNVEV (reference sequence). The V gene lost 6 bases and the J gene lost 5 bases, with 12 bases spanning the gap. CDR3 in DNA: TGTGCCAGCAGCCGTGTAGAAGTAGATACGCAGTATTTT. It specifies CASSRVEVDTQYF.

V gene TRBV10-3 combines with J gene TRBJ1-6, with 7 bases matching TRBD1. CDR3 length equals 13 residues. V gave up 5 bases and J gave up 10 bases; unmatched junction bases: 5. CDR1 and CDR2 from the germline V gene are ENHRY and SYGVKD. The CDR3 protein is CAISREQGSPLHF. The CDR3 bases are TGTGCCATCAGTCGAGAACAGGGGTCACCCCTCCACTTT.

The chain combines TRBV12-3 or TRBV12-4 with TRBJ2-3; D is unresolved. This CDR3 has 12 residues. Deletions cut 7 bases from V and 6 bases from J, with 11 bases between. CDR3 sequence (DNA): TGTGCCAGCACCCTTCGTACTGATACGCAGTATTTT. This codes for CASTLRTDTQYF.

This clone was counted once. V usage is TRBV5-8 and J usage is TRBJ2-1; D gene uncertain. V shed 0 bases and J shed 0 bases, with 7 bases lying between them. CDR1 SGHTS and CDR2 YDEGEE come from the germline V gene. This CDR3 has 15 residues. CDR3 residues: CASSLGASSYNEQFF. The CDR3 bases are TGTGCCAGCAGCTTGGGCGCGAGCTCCTACAATGAGCAGTTCTTC.

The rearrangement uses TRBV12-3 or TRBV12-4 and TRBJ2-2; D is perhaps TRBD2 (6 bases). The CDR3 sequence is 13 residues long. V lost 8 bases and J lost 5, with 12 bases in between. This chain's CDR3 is CASGGITTGELFF. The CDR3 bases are TGTGCCAGCGGGGGGATAACGACCGGGGAGCTGTTTTTT.

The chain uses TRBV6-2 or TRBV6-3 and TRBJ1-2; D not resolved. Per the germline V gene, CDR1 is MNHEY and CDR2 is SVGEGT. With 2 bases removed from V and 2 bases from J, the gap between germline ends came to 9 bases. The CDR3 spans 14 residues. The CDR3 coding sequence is TGTGCCAGCAGTTACCCTGTCGGGAACTATGGCTACACCTTC. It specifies CASSYPVGNYGYTF.

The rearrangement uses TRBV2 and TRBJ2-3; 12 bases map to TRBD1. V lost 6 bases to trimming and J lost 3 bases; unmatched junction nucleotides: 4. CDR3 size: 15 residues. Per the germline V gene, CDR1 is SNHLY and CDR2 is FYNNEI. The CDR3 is CASRGTGGGTDTQYF. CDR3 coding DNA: TGTGCCAGCAGGGGGACAGGGGGCGGAACAGATACGCAGTATTTT.

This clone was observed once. CDR3 DNA sequence: TGTGCCAGCAGTGGCGGGGTTTTGGCTCGAGAGACCCAGTACTTC. Its translation: CASSGGVLARETQYF. The chain combines TRBV2 with TRBJ2-5; maybe TRBD2 (6 bases). CDR3 size: 15 residues. Trimming took 4 bases from V and 4 from J, leaving 16 bases between them. Looked up from germline, CDR1 is SNHLY and CDR2 is FYNNEI.

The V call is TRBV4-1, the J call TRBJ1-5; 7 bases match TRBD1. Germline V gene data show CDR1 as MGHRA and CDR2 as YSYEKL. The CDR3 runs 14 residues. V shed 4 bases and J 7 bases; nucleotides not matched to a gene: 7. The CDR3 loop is CASSPTGDGQPQHF. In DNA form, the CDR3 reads TGCGCCAGCAGCCCTACAGGGGATGGGCAGCCCCAGCATTTT.

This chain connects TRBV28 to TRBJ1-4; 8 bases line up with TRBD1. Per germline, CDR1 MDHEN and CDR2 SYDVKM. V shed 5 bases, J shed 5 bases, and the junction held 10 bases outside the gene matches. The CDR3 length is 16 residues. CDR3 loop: CASSTGTGPQNEKLFF. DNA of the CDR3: TGTGCCAGCAGTACCGGGACAGGTCCCCAGAATGAAAAACTGTTTTTT.

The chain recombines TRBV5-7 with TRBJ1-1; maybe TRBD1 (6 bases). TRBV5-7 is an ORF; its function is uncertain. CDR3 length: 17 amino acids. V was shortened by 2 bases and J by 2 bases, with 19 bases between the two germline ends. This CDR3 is CASSFVDRLVFNTEAFF. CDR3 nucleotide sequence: TGTGCCAGCAGCTTCGTGGACAGACTCGTCTTTAACACTGAAGCTTTCTTT.

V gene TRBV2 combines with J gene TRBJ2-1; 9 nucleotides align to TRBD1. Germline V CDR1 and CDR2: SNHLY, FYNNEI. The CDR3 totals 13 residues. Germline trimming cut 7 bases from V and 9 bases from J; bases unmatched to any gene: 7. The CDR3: CASKDRGAGEQFF. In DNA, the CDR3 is TGTGCCAGCAAGGACAGGGGAGCCGGTGAGCAGTTCTTC. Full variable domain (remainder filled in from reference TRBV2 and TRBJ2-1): EPEVTQTPSHQVTQMGQEVILRCVPISNHLYFYWYRQILGQKVEFLVSFYNNEISEKSEIFDDQFSVERPDGSNFTLKIRSTKLEDSAMYFCASKDRGAGEQFFGPGTRLTVL.

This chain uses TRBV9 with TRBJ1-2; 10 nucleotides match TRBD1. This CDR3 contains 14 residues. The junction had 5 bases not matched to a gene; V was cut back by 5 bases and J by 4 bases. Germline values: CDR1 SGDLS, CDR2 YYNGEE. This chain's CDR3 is CASRGDRGSYGYTF. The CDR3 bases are TGTGCCAGCAGGGGGGACAGGGGATCCTATGGCTACACCTTC.

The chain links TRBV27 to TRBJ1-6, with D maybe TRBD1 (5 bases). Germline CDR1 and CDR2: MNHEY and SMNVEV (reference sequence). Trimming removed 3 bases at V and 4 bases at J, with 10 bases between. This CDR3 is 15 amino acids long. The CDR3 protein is CASSFQQEYNSPLHF. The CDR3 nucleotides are TGTGCCAGCAGTTTCCAACAGGAGTATAATTCACCCCTCCACTTT.

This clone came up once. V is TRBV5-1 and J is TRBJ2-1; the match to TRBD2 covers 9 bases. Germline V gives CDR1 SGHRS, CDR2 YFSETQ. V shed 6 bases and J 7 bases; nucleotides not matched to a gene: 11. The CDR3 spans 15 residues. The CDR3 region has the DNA TGCGCCAGCATCCGAGGGCGGGGGGGCCGGAATGAGCAGTTCTTC. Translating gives CASIRGRGGRNEQFF.